This T cell receptor beta chain came from a study of blood T cell repertoires in COVID-19. Losses at the gene ends were 1 base for V and 4 bases for J; bases not matched to a gene: 7. Germline V gene lookup returns CDR1 SGHTS and CDR2 YDEGEE. CDR3 size: 16 residues. Produced via immunoSEQ multiplex PCR; TCRdb's table is partial and in-frame only. This table has nearly 300,000 clones, roughly 86% appearing once. Sequences were obtained from PBMCs or T cells enriched from blood (not recorded which). The V and J genes are TRBV5-8 and TRBJ2-1, with 8 bases that match TRBD2. This clonotype was sampled from a woman between 50 and 59 years old who had been exposed to COVID-19. In DNA form, the CDR3 reads TGTGCCAGCAGCTTGATTGCGGGGGGCCTTTACAATGAGCAGTTCTTC. It is translated as CASSLIAGGLYNEQFF.